The rows below give T cell receptor beta chains drawn from one sample of a study of blood T cell repertoires in COVID-19. Some clones are missing from TCRdb's copy, which holds only in-frame ones; the method was immunoSEQ multiplex PCR. This repertoire shows under 300,000 clones, 86% found once; its top ten account for under 3.5%. The sample comprised peripheral blood. The receptors derive from a woman aged 25 to 39 with active or convalescent COVID-19. The CDR3 runs from the conserved cysteine through the conserved F or W. A D gene is named only where the DNA matches it firmly. Size is stated for part of the rows, as once, few or many counts, or as a class when the clone is expanded.

>-|TRBJ1-1|-|TRBV10-1
TGCGCCAGCAGTATAAGGGGGGGTGGGGGCATGAACACTGAAGCTTTCTTT
CASSIRGGGGMNTEAFF
>-|TRBJ2-3|-|TRBV15
TGTGCCACCAGCACCGACACTTTACCCAGCACAGATACGCAGTATTTT
CATSTDTLPSTDTQYF
>-|TRBJ1-3|-|TRBV7-8
TGTGCCAGCAGCTTACCCGGACACCGATTTGGAAACACCATATATTTT
CASSLPGHRFGNTIYF
>-|TRBJ2-2|TRBD2|TRBV10-3
TGTGCCATCAGTGCGGGGGGACACACCGGGGAGCTGTTTTTT
CAISAGGHTGELFF
>-|TRBJ2-7|-|TRBV18
TGTGCCAGCTCACCAAGGCAGGGCTACGATTCCTACGAGCAGTACTTC
CASSPRQGYDSYEQYF
>-|TRBJ1-5|TRBD1|TRBV5-4
TGTGCCAGCAGCTTGGACAGGGGGCATCAGCCCCAGCATTTT
CASSLDRGHQPQHF
>-|TRBJ1-1|TRBD1|TRBV28
TGTGCCAGCAGTCAGGGGGCGCTGACTGAAGCTTTCTTT
CASSQGALTEAFF
>-|TRBJ1-5|TRBD1|TRBV5-6
TGTGCCAGCGGACAGGGTCCCGATCAGCCCCAGCATTTT
CASGQGPDQPQHF
>-|TRBJ1-2|-|TRBV2
TGTGCCAGCAGTGCGCGCAATCCCCACTATGGCTACACCTTC
CASSARNPHYGYTF
>-|TRBJ2-4|-|TRBV5-4
TGTGCCAGCAGCTGGGGGGACAGCGGGCGGTCCGCCAAAAACATTCAGTACTTC
CASSWGDSGRSAKNIQYF
>-|TRBJ1-4|-|TRBV6-5
TGTGCCAGCAACGGACACGCAACAACTAATGAAAAACTGTTTTTT
CASNGHATTNEKLFF
>-|TRBJ1-2|-|TRBV30
TGTGCCTGGAGTCCCGGGGGCTATGGCTACACCTTC
CAWSPGGYGYTF
>-|TRBJ1-4|TRBD1|TRBV15
TGTGCCACCAGCAGAGGGTGGACAGGGTGGGAAAAACTGTTTTTT
CATSRGWTGWEKLFF
>-|TRBJ1-6|TRBD1|TRBV5-1
TGCGCCAGCAGCAAAGGACAGGTAACGAATTCACCCCTCCACTTT
CASSKGQVTNSPLHF
>-|TRBJ1-2|TRBD1|TRBV12-3/TRBV12-4
TGTGCCAGCAGGGACAGGGCGTATGGCTACACCTTC
CASRDRAYGYTF
>-|TRBJ2-7|-|TRBV12-3/TRBV12-4
TGTGCCAGCCGGGGGTATGAGCAGTACTTC
CASRGYEQYF
>-|TRBJ2-7|-|TRBV5-1
TGCGCCAGCAGCTTGGATGGGCAGGTCAGCTCCTACGAGCAGTACTTC
CASSLDGQVSSYEQYF
>-|TRBJ2-3|TRBD2|TRBV7-2
TGTGCCAGCAGCTTTGGACTAGCGGGGGGGATAGATACGCAGTATTTT
CASSFGLAGGIDTQYF
>few|TRBJ2-2|TRBD1|TRBV6-5
TGTGCCAGCAGACTGACAGGGGGCTACGGGGAGCTGTTTTTT
CASRLTGGYGELFF
>-|TRBJ2-5|TRBD1|TRBV7-2
TGTGCCAGCAGCTTACAAGGGGGCGCTGGGGAGACCCAGTACTTC
CASSLQGGAGETQYF
>once|TRBJ2-7|-|TRBV24-1
TGTGCCACCAGTGATAGACACCGGCCCGAGCAGTACTTC
CATSDRHRPEQYF
>-|TRBJ2-2|-|TRBV19
TGTGCCAGTATACTGACAGGCCACTGGACCGGGGAGCTGTTTTTT
CASILTGHWTGELFF
>-|TRBJ2-3|-|TRBV19
TGTGCCAGTAGTATTAGCCCCTCCGGAGATACGCAGTATTTT
CASSISPSGDTQYF
>-|TRBJ2-5|TRBD2|TRBV7-9
TGTGCCAGCAGCTTCACTAGCGGGGGGACGGAGACCCAGTACTTC
CASSFTSGGTETQYF
>once|TRBJ1-6|-|TRBV28
TGTGCCAGCACCGCCCAGAATTCACCCCTCCACTTT
CASTAQNSPLHF
>-|TRBJ1-1|-|TRBV5-8
TGTGCCAGCAGCTTGAGGCGGCATAACACTGAAGCTTTCTTT
CASSLRRHNTEAFF
>-|TRBJ2-4|TRBD1|TRBV27
TGTGCCAGCAGTTCCCACTCTACAGGGGTACTAGCCAAAAACATTCAGTACTTC
CASSSHSTGVLAKNIQYF
>-|TRBJ1-1|-|TRBV9
TGTGCCAGCAGCGTAGCACAGGTAAACACTGAAGCTTTCTTT
CASSVAQVNTEAFF